The rows below give T cell receptor beta chains drawn from one sample of a study of somatic mutations in cytotoxic T cells in rheumatoid arthritis. Sequencing was performed with immunoSEQ multiplex PCR; in TCRdb, only in-frame clones are kept and a portion is missing. The sample yields about 23,000 clones, approximately 84% seen once. Sequenced: CD8+ T cells sorted from blood. These receptors were collected from an adult with rheumatoid arthritis. Each CDR3 is given with its conserved first and last residue. A D gene is named only where the DNA matches it firmly. Some rows have no size entry. The others give once, few or many, or a class for an expanded clone.

len	v_gene	d_gene	j_gene	abundance	CDR3nt	CDR3aa
17	TRBV27	.	TRBJ2-1	.	TGTGCCAGCAGTTTAATCGGCTTTGGTGGCTCCTACAATGAGCAGTTCTTC	CASSLIGFGGSYNEQFF
16	TRBV19	TRBD1	TRBJ2-7	.	TGTGCCAGTAGTATACGGACAGGGAATACCAACTACGAGCAGTACTTC	CASSIRTGNTNYEQYF
14	TRBV27	.	TRBJ2-3	few	TGTGCCAGCAGTCGGGACATTAGAACAGATACGCAGTATTTT	CASSRDIRTDTQYF
12	TRBV7-9	.	TRBJ1-1	.	TGTGCCAGCAGGACAGGGAACACTGAAGCTTTCTTT	CASRTGNTEAFF
17	TRBV4-3	TRBD2	TRBJ2-1	.	TGCGCCAGCAGCCAAGTGGTCGGTAGCGGGGGAAGGAATGAGCAGTTCTTC	CASSQVVGSGGRNEQFF
18	TRBV5-6	TRBD1	TRBJ1-2	.	TGTGCCAGCAGCTTCGGACCGGGACAGGGGGCGGGGGTATTTGGCTACACCTTC	CASSFGPGQGAGVFGYTF
14	TRBV27	.	TRBJ2-7	once	TGTGCCAGCAGTTTATCGATAGACTACTACGAGCAGTACTTC	CASSLSIDYYEQYF
14	TRBV6-1	.	TRBJ1-1	.	TGTGCCAGCAAGAGGGGGGGGCTGGGCACTGAAGCTTTCTTT	CASKRGGLGTEAFF
15	TRBV27	TRBD1	TRBJ2-5	.	TGTGCCAGCAGTAACCTCCGGGACAGGGATGAGACCCAGTACTTC	CASSNLRDRDETQYF
17	TRBV9	.	TRBJ2-2	.	TGTGCCAGCAGCGAGCCGGAACAGGGAACGAACACCGGGGAGCTGTTTTTT	CASSEPEQGTNTGELFF
14	TRBV7-6	TRBD1	TRBJ2-7	few	TGTGCCAGCAGCCTATTTACAGGGGTCGCCGAGCAGTACTTC	CASSLFTGVAEQYF
17	TRBV23-1	.	TRBJ2-7	.	TGCGCCAGCAGTCAATCCCACGGCTGGACATGTAGGGTAGTACCGTACTTC	CASSQSHGWTCRVVPYF
13	TRBV5-4	.	TRBJ2-3	.	TGTGCCAGCAGCTTGGACGGCACAGATACGCAGTATTTT	CASSLDGTDTQYF
15	TRBV4-1	.	TRBJ2-3	.	TGCGCCAGCACCCCTGAGCCGGGAGGCACAGATACGCAGTATTTT	CASTPEPGGTDTQYF
14	TRBV5-1	.	TRBJ1-1	once	TGCGCCAGCAGCTTGGAAAACACCTTAACTGAAGCTTTCTTT	CASSLENTLTEAFF
15	TRBV15	.	TRBJ2-7	.	TGTGCCACCAGCAGTCTATCTCGGGACAACTACGAGCAGTACTTC	CATSSLSRDNYEQYF
13	TRBV2	.	TRBJ1-2	.	TGTGCCAGCTGGACGGGGGGCCTCTATGGCTACACCTTC	CASWTGGLYGYTF
13	TRBV5-6	TRBD1	TRBJ1-2	.	TGTGCCAGCAGGAAGGGGGCTAGGTATGGCTACACCTTC	CASRKGARYGYTF
15	TRBV14	.	TRBJ2-7	once	TGTGCCAGCAGCCAAGTTGACGGCAGGGCCTACGAGCAGTACTTC	CASSQVDGRAYEQYF
13	TRBV7-9	.	TRBJ1-5	.	TGTGCCAGCAGTTCGGACGGGGGGAGGACCCAGCATTTT	CASSSDGGRTQHF
10	TRBV29-1	.	TRBJ2-1	.	TGCAGCGTTGCGGACAATGAGCAGTTCTTC	CSVADNEQFF
15	TRBV5-1	TRBD2	TRBJ2-2	.	TGCGCCAGCAGCTTGGCCGGGGGGTTCACCGGGGAGCTGTTTTTT	CASSLAGGFTGELFF
15	TRBV2	TRBD1	TRBJ1-5	.	TGTGCCAGCAGCGGGGACAGGGGAGCAGATCAGCCCCAGCATTTT	CASSGDRGADQPQHF
14	TRBV5-4	.	TRBJ1-1	.	TGTGCCAGCAGCTTGGGCGTCTTGAACACTGAAGCTTTCTTT	CASSLGVLNTEAFF
12	TRBV5-1	.	TRBJ2-5	.	TGCGCCAGCGGACGGGGAGGAGAGACCCAGTACTTC	CASGRGGETQYF
13	TRBV2	.	TRBJ2-7	.	TGTGCCAGCAGTGAAGCAGGGGCCTACGAGCAGTACTTC	CASSEAGAYEQYF
14	TRBV5-6	.	TRBJ2-7	.	TGTGCCAGCAGCACCCCGGGATTACTCTACGAGCAGTACTTC	CASSTPGLLYEQYF
15	TRBV6-5	.	TRBJ2-1	.	TGTGCCAGCAGTTACTCGGGACTCTCATACAATGAGCAGTTCTTC	CASSYSGLSYNEQFF
15	TRBV5-4	TRBD2	TRBJ2-3	.	TGTGCCAGCAGCCTGGGGGAGGGCCCCACAGATACGCAGTATTTT	CASSLGEGPTDTQYF
16	TRBV27	.	TRBJ2-1	.	TGTGCCAGCAGTTCCACGGGCTTCAGCTCCTACAATGAGCAGTTCTTC	CASSSTGFSSYNEQFF
16	TRBV11-2	TRBD1	TRBJ2-3	.	TGTGCCAGCAGCGGAGAGACAGGGGCGGGGACAGATACGCAGTATTTT	CASSGETGAGTDTQYF
15	TRBV2	.	TRBJ1-3	.	TGTGCCAGCGGATCACGCGGGACTCCTGGAAACACCATATATTTT	CASGSRGTPGNTIYF
14	TRBV5-1	.	TRBJ2-1	.	TGCGCCAGCAGCACAACCTGGAGGGGGCATGAGCAGTTCTTC	CASSTTWRGHEQFF
13	TRBV29-1	TRBD2	TRBJ2-3	.	TGCAGCGTCTCCGGGACTAGTGGGGATACGCAGTATTTT	CSVSGTSGDTQYF
14	TRBV7-9	TRBD1	TRBJ1-1	.	TGTGCCAGCACCTCCGGGACAGCGAACACTGAAGCTTTCTTT	CASTSGTANTEAFF
8	TRBV29-1	.	TRBJ2-5	.	TGCAGCGTTGATGGACAGTACTTC	CSVDGQYF
14	TRBV15	.	TRBJ2-7	.	TGTGCCACCAGCAGAGTGGGAAGTTCCTACGAGCAGTACTTC	CATSRVGSSYEQYF
14	TRBV19	.	TRBJ1-1	few	TGTGCCAGTAGTCTGGCGCTGGCGAACACTGAAGCTTTCTTT	CASSLALANTEAFF